What follows is one TCR beta chain and its context. Its antigen is unknown. The CDR3 measures 13 amino acids from cysteine to phenylalanine. No nucleotide data were recorded. In the germline V gene, CDR1 corresponds to SQVTM and CDR2 to ANQGSEA. Sequencing took place on a NextSeq 550. The Human TCR Profiling Kit (MiLaboratory) was used to prepare UMI-labeled 5' RACE TRB cDNA libraries. The full amount of extracted RNA was used for cDNA synthesis, and the full amount of resulting cDNA was used for PCR amplification. The libraries were made side by side, with each library going through the same number of PCR cycles. As for how the authors treated the data: With a requirement of at least two reads per UMI, MIGEC and MiXCR extracted about 50,000 +/- 10,000 unique UMI-labeled TRB cDNA molecules per library. On average, roughly 40,000 +/- 10,000 functional in-frame TRB CDR3 nucleotide clonotypes lacking stop codons were found per library. After downsampling to 5000 UMI-labeled TRB molecules per sample, diversity metrics, including normalized Shannon-Wiener and Chao1, were computed in VDJtools. VDJtools computed clonotype-size-weighted physicochemical properties of the central five CDR3 residues: interaction energy, strength, volume and Kidera factor 4. TCRdb reprocessed the reads and lists each CDR3 protein sequence as a single entry, with no DNA. TCRdb, not the authors, supplied the V and J calls. The sample table on file contains around 47,000 distinct CDR3 sequences. In total, the top ten clones hold roughly 14% of the sample.

These data belong to a study of CXCR3-negative and CXCR3-positive naive CD8 T cells (dated by TCRdb to the late 2010s). Regarding the complete study: In total, 110 million to 150 million TRB reads were obtained, corresponding to roughly 1.5 +/- 0.3 million reads per library. TRBV-TRBJ cluster analysis included naive subsets from several donors and memory cells from 3 donors. Diversity and physicochemical repertoire analyses covered about a dozen donors pooled from two independent experiments. The paper's findings and limits, for the study overall: Freshly isolated PBMCs were used for most assays because CXCR3 expression went down partially after cryopreservation. Because surface CD5, which has been linked to self-reactivity in mice, was comparable between naive subsets, TCR interaction strength was also inferred from TRB CDR3 physicochemical properties. Repertoire diversity was comparably high in both naive subsets but much lower in memory CD8+ T cells. Within the same donor, TRBV-TRBJ usage looked similar between naive CXCR3-negative and CXCR3-positive cells, but memory cells had distinct patterns.

For every CD8+ T cell subset, 250,000 to 300,000 cells were flow-sorted straight into RLT lysis buffer, and each subset was sorted in triplicate. Using standard density gradient centrifugation, peripheral blood mononuclear cells were isolated from buffy coats. Total RNA was extracted from sorted cells with an RNeasy Mini Kit. Specimen: memory CD8+ T cells from blood. The sample's cell subset or site label, in plain terms: conventional CD8+ memory T cells (TMEM), sorted as controls. This sequence originates from a human donor in good health. Some clones in this sample may be carry-over from other donors' samples. The V and J genes are TRBV29-1 and TRBJ2-2. The CDR3 region reads CSVLKSNTGELFF.